This T cell receptor beta chain was sequenced during a study of control samples from healthy donors and cancer patients. Per the germline V gene, CDR1 is SGHRS and CDR2 is YFSETQ. V was clipped by 1 base and J by 2 bases, with 9 bases between them. The CDR3 is 14 amino acids. The repertoire was sequenced with immunoSEQ multiplex PCR; TCRdb's copy has only in-frame clones and lacks some. The table lists 150,000 to 200,000 clones, 85% to 95% of them singletons. This TCR was sampled from a woman between 40 and 55 years old in good health. The sequenced sample was blood. The chain combines TRBV5-1 with TRBJ1-2; D is unclear. The CDR3 loop reads CASSLSDGNYGYTF. Here the CDR3 DNA reads TGCGCCAGCAGCTTGTCGGACGGGAACTATGGCTACACCTTC.